This TCR beta chain was documented in a study of blood T cells in healthy people across ages. The donors, aged roughly 6 to 95, were healthy Caucasians from Russia. The V end was cut by 3 bases, the J end by 0 bases, with 10 bases between. Germline-derived CDR1 and CDR2 are DFQATT and SNEGSKA (reference sequence). This CDR3 contains 14 residues. Primers used in a second PCR of about 7 to 11 cycles were a sample-barcoded 5' primer and a J-beta primer mix. TCRdb re-derived calls from the 5' RACE reads in MiXCR, one entry per CDR3 protein. The sample yields more than 1 million distinct CDR3 sequences, over 35% seen once. This clonotype was counted only a few times. Its antigen is currently unknown. Notes on the study in general: More naive CD4+ cells and higher diversity were found in long-lived than in aged donors. A roughly linear age-dependent decrease characterized TCR beta diversity per million T cells.

V gene TRBV20-1 combines with J gene TRBJ2-3; a weak D match, TRBD1 (5 bases). The clonotype comes from a woman aged 60 to 75 in good health. The material sequenced was blood. In nucleotides, the CDR3 is TGCAGTGCTAGCATGGACACCAGCACAGATACGCAGTATTTT. Residues: CSASMDTSTDTQYF.